Listed here are 13 T cell receptor beta chains from one sample, sequenced in a study of siplizumab effects on memory and regulatory T cells. The repertoire was sequenced with immunoSEQ multiplex PCR; TCRdb's copy has only in-frame clones and lacks some. The sample holds roughly 100,000 clones, around 93% seen once. The material sequenced was CD4+ T cells sorted from blood. Every receptor here comes from a human donor in good health.

The chain joins TRBV7-9 to TRBJ1-1, with TRBD1 matching over 9 bases. The CDR3 sequence is 13 residues long. Germline trimming cut 3 bases from V and 11 bases from J; bases unmatched to any gene: 7. Germline CDR1 reads SEHNR; CDR2 reads FQNEAQ (reference sequence). The CDR3 nucleotides are TGTGCCAGCAGCTTTTTACAGGGGGCACATGCTTTCTTT. Its translation is CASSFLQGAHAFF.

The rearrangement links TRBV4-2 to TRBJ2-1; D uncertain. Germline values: CDR1 LGHNA, CDR2 YNFKEQ. Trimming stripped 1 base from V and 3 bases from J, with 7 bases between. CDR3 length equals 14 residues. CDR3 bases: TGTGCCAGCAGCCAAGCGGGTAGCTACAATGAGCAGTTCTTC. Protein: CASSQAGSYNEQFF.

V usage is TRBV9 and J usage is TRBJ1-3; 9 bases align to TRBD1. The V gene's germline CDR1 is SGDLS and CDR2 YYNGEE. The trim removed 4 bases at V and 11 bases at J, leaving 10 bases unmatched. This CDR3 has 14 amino acids. CDR3: CASSPGTGPFSIYF. Written as DNA, the CDR3 is TGTGCCAGCAGCCCCGGGACAGGGCCCTTTTCCATATATTTT.

The chain links TRBV5-6 to TRBJ2-3; D possibly uses TRBD1 or TRBD2 (5 bases each). The germline V gene encodes CDR1 SGHDT and CDR2 YYEEEE. V was clipped by 4 bases and J by 1 base, with 10 bases between them. The CDR3 has 14 amino acids. The CDR3: CASSRRDGTDTQYF. CDR3 sequence (DNA): TGTGCCAGCAGCCGACGGGACGGCACAGATACGCAGTATTTT.

CDR3 sequence: CASSLSGSGGDTQYF. The CDR3 coding sequence is TGTGCCAGCAGTTTATCAGGGTCGGGTGGGGATACGCAGTATTTT. The genes are TRBV27 and TRBJ2-3, with D hard to call. Germline V gene lookup returns CDR1 MNHEY and CDR2 SMNVEV (reference sequence). There are 15 residues in the CDR3. V was pared by 0 bases and J by 6 bases, with 13 bases between.

The chain links TRBV25-1 to TRBJ2-7; 8 positions match TRBD2. The CDR3 is made up of 17 amino acids. V lost 4 bases, J lost 6 bases, and 17 bases stayed unmatched. Germline V gene data show CDR1 as MGHDK and CDR2 as SYGVNS. The DNA of the CDR3 is TGTGCCAGCAGTGGCGGGAGGTTTAGGGCTGGGGCTACCGAGCAGTACTTC. Protein sequence: CASSGGRFRAGATEQYF.

The V gene is TRBV25-1, the J gene TRBJ2-3, with 7 bases fitting TRBD2. V was pared by 6 bases and J by 10 bases, with 13 bases of the junction left unmatched. Germline V gene sequence: CDR1 MGHDK, CDR2 SYGVNS. The CDR3 spans 14 residues. CDR3 DNA sequence: TGTGCCAGCAGCCGAGAGGTCTGGGCGGGGGCGCAGTATTTT. Protein product: CASSREVWAGAQYF.

The rearrangement joins TRBV6-5 to TRBJ2-3; weak D call: TRBD2 (6 bases). The CDR3 is 16 residues long. CDR1 and CDR2 from the germline V gene are MNHEY and SVGAGI. The V and J ends lost 0 bases and 0 bases respectively, with 10 bases between them. CDR3 protein: CASSYSSRGSTDTQYF. DNA for the CDR3: TGTGCCAGCAGTTACTCGAGTCGGGGGAGCACAGATACGCAGTATTTT.

The chain uses TRBV4-2 and TRBJ1-2; TRBD1 might be the D (5 bases). V dropped 6 bases and J dropped 2 bases, with 10 bases sitting between them. The CDR3 extends over 13 amino acids. Germline CDR1 and CDR2: LGHNA and YNFKEQ. The CDR3 nucleotides are TGTGCCAGCAGGAACGACAGAAACTATGGCTACACCTTC. It codes for CASRNDRNYGYTF.

This clone was seen only once. The gene calls are TRBV30 and TRBJ1-3; D possibly corresponds to TRBD1 (6 bases). From germline, CDR1 is GTSNPN and CDR2 SVGIG (reference sequence). CDR3 size: 16 residues. The V end was cut by 5 bases, the J end by 1 base, with 18 bases between. In DNA form, the CDR3 reads TGTGCCTGGGATGCCGGACAGAGGCAATCTGGAAACACCATATATTTT. Translation: CAWDAGQRQSGNTIYF.

The chain joins TRBV15 to TRBJ2-5; D ambiguous. This CDR3 region has 14 residues. CDR1 and CDR2 from the germline V gene are LNHNV and YYDKDF (reference sequence). Deletions cut 0 bases from V and 4 bases from J, with 9 bases between. The CDR3 DNA follows: TGTGCCACCAGCAGAGATCCCTACGGAGAGACCCAGTACTTC. This sequence encodes CATSRDPYGETQYF.

This chain connects TRBV5-4 to TRBJ2-2, with D perhaps matching TRBD2 (6 bases). This CDR3 spans 13 amino acids. The germline V gene has CDR1 SGHNT and CDR2 YYREEE (reference sequence). Trimming cost V 4 bases and J 9 bases, with 13 bases left between them. The CDR3 loop reads CASSLSGLRELFF. CDR3 nucleotides: TGTGCCAGCAGCCTGTCGGGACTTAGGGAGCTGTTTTTT.

In DNA, the CDR3 is TGTGCCAGCAGAGAACAGGGTGCGAGCACAGATACGCAGTATTTT. Its protein is CASREQGASTDTQYF. The V call is TRBV2, the J call TRBJ2-3; D possibly corresponds to TRBD1 (6 bases). The germline V gene has CDR1 SNHLY and CDR2 FYNNEI. Trimming removed 6 bases from V and 0 bases from J, with 13 bases in between. The CDR3 has 15 amino acids. The full variable domain, with the rest looked up from reference TRBV2 and TRBJ2-3, is EPEVTQTPSHQVTQMGQEVILRCVPISNHLYFYWYRQILGQKVEFLVSFYNNEISEKSEIFDDQFSVERPDGSNFTLKIRSTKLEDSAMYFCASREQGASTDTQYFGPGTRLTVL.